These 10 T cell receptor beta chains originate from one sample sequenced in a study of cytomegalovirus exposure and HLA in healthy donors. PCR amplification relied on 60 Vbeta primers (plus 13 Jbeta primers). The table came from immunoSEQ multiplex PCR; TCRdb's copy has only in-frame clones and leaves some out. The sample lists 150,000 to 200,000 clones; about three quarters were seen once. Input material: PBMCs. Source of these receptors: a woman aged 40 to 55 in good health and CMV-seropositive.

V is TRBV18 and J is TRBJ2-3, with 10 positions matching TRBD2. Germline trimming cut 3 bases from V and 6 bases from J; bases unmatched to any gene: 9. The CDR3 has 16 residues. CDR1 is KGHSH and CDR2 is LQKENI in the germline V gene. CDR3 nucleotides: TGTGCCAGCTCACCGGGGCTAGCGGGAGATGGGGATACGCAGTATTTT. This codes for CASSPGLAGDGDTQYF.

The chain recombines TRBV7-6 with TRBJ2-7; 10 bases are shared with TRBD2. Germline-derived CDR1 and CDR2 are SGHVS and FNYEAQ. Unmatched junction bases numbered 9, after V lost 3 bases and J lost 7 bases. The CDR3 consists of 15 residues. The CDR3 here is CASSLGRTSGGEQYF. As DNA, the CDR3 is TGTGCCAGCAGCTTGGGTCGGACTAGCGGAGGAGAGCAGTACTTC.

The chain links TRBV25-1 to TRBJ2-1; D is undetermined. V lost 1 base and J 0 bases, leaving 10 bases between the germline ends. The germline V gene has CDR1 MGHDK and CDR2 SYGVNS. There are 16 residues in the CDR3. CDR3 sequence reads: CASSESAYSSYNEQFF. DNA for the CDR3: TGTGCCAGCAGTGAATCGGCATACAGCTCCTACAATGAGCAGTTCTTC.

This chain connects TRBV6-1 to TRBJ2-3, with no clear D. This CDR3 has 12 residues. Germline CDR1 MNHNS, CDR2 SASEGT. This CDR3 is CAVVAPPDTQYF. For the CDR3, the DNA is TGTGCTGTCGTGGCCCCTCCAGATACGCAGTATTTT.

The chain joins TRBV7-2 to TRBJ2-1; no definite D call. Germline V CDR1 and CDR2: SGHTA, FQGNSA. The CDR3 consists of 14 residues. The germline V and J ends were trimmed by 2 bases and 7 bases, with 12 bases remaining between them. The CDR3 reads CASSLSSSGNEQFF. The CDR3 DNA reads as TGTGCCAGCAGCTTAAGCTCATCGGGTAATGAGCAGTTCTTC.

J is TRBJ2-7 and V is TRBV5-8, with unresolved D. V was clipped by 3 bases and J by 2 bases, with 9 bases between them. Per germline, CDR1 SGHTS and CDR2 YDEGEE. The CDR3 spans 13 residues. The CDR3 loop reads CASSSRLPYEQYF. The CDR3 DNA is TGTGCCAGCAGCTCCAGGCTCCCCTACGAGCAGTACTTC.

The V and J genes are TRBV5-5 and TRBJ1-5; 12 bases match TRBD1. This CDR3 is 14 amino acids long. Trimming at V came to 4 bases and at J to 6 bases, leaving 2 bases not matched to a gene. The germline CDR1 and CDR2 sequences are SGHKS and YYEKEE (reference sequence). CDR3 DNA sequence: TGTGCCAGCAGCGGGACAGGGGGCCCTCAGCCCCAGCATTTT. Its translation: CASSGTGGPQPQHF.

J is TRBJ2-3 and V is TRBV5-4, with D possibly matching TRBD2 (5 bases). The ends were cut back, 1 base at V and 5 bases at J, with 14 bases in the middle. Germline loops: CDR1 SGHNT, CDR2 YYREEE (reference sequence). This CDR3 spans 15 amino acids. CDR3 sequence reads: CASSLMVSAGDTQYF. The CDR3 nucleotides read TGTGCCAGCAGCTTGATGGTATCTGCGGGAGATACGCAGTATTTT.

This sequence joins TRBV25-1 and TRBJ1-2; perhaps TRBD1 as D (6 bases). V lost 6 bases and J lost 7, with 15 bases in between. There are 13 residues in the CDR3. The germline V gene has CDR1 MGHDK and CDR2 SYGVNS. Here the CDR3 reads CASRQGLSGGYTF. The CDR3 DNA sequence: TGTGCCAGCAGACAGGGCCTAAGTGGTGGCTACACCTTC.

This clone turned up a few times. The CDR3: CASRSGTGGEQYF. The CDR3 bases are TGTGCCAGCAGATCCGGGACAGGGGGCGAGCAGTACTTC. The chain links TRBV28 to TRBJ2-7, with TRBD1 matching 11 bases. This CDR3 is 13 amino acids long. Looked up from germline, CDR1 is MDHEN and CDR2 is SYDVKM. The ends lost 6 bases at V and 6 bases at J; junction bases unmatched: 4.